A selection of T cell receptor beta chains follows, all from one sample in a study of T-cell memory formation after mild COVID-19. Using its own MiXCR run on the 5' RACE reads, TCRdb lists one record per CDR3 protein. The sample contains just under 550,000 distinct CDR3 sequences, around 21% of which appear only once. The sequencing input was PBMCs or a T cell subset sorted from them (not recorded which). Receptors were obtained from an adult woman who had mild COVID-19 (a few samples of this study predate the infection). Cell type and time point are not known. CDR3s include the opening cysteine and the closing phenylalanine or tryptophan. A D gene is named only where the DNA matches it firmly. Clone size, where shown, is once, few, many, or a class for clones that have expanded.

CDR3aa: CASSQDQGPNEKLFF
CDR3nt: TGCGCCAGCAGCCAAGACCAGGGACCTAATGAAAAACTGTTTTTT
d_gene: .
j_gene: TRBJ1-4
abundance: few
v_gene: TRBV4-3

CDR3aa: CASMKGINTEAFF
CDR3nt: TGTGCCAGCATGAAAGGGATAAACACTGAAGCTTTCTTT
d_gene: .
j_gene: TRBJ1-1
abundance: .
v_gene: TRBV3-1

CDR3aa: CASSPRHQQETQYF
CDR3nt: TGTGCCAGCAGCCCCAGACACCAACAAGAGACCCAGTACTTC
d_gene: .
j_gene: TRBJ2-5
abundance: few
v_gene: TRBV6-6

CDR3aa: CASSLGHLAGSGNTIYF
CDR3nt: TGTGCCAGCAGCTTAGGGCACCTGGCCGGCTCTGGAAACACCATATATTTT
d_gene: .
j_gene: TRBJ1-3
abundance: few
v_gene: TRBV7-6

CDR3aa: CASKARGYQETQYF
CDR3nt: TGTGCCAGCAAGGCCCGGGGGTACCAAGAGACCCAGTACTTC
d_gene: .
j_gene: TRBJ2-5
abundance: .
v_gene: TRBV12-3/TRBV12-4

CDR3aa: CASSLEDRYNEQFF
CDR3nt: TGTGCCAGCAGCTTAGAAGACAGATACAATGAGCAGTTCTTC
d_gene: .
j_gene: TRBJ2-1
abundance: many
v_gene: TRBV7-9

CDR3aa: CASSERKTSRPKETQYF
CDR3nt: TGTGCCAGCAGTGAAAGAAAGACTAGTAGGCCGAAAGAGACCCAGTACTTC
d_gene: .
j_gene: TRBJ2-5
abundance: many
v_gene: TRBV2

CDR3aa: CASSLLFGGSYNEQFF
CDR3nt: TGTGCCAGCAGCCTGCTTTTTGGCGGTTCCTACAATGAGCAGTTCTTC
d_gene: .
j_gene: TRBJ2-1
abundance: few
v_gene: TRBV7-2

CDR3aa: CASLEGDHEQYF
CDR3nt: TGTGCCAGCTTGGAAGGGGACCACGAGCAGTACTTC
d_gene: .
j_gene: TRBJ2-7
abundance: .
v_gene: TRBV12-3/TRBV12-4

CDR3aa: CASSFFQDTRRDTQYF
CDR3nt: TGTGCCAGCAGCTTCTTTCAGGACACCCGTCGGGATACGCAGTATTTT
d_gene: .
j_gene: TRBJ2-3
abundance: .
v_gene: TRBV7-2

CDR3aa: CASSPGRGPNYGYTF
CDR3nt: TGTGCCAGCAGCCCGGGCAGGGGGCCCAACTATGGCTACACCTTC
d_gene: TRBD1
j_gene: TRBJ1-2
abundance: few
v_gene: TRBV3-1

CDR3aa: CASSGSWYTQYF
CDR3nt: TGTGCCAGCAGTGGAAGTTGGTATACGCAGTATTTT
d_gene: .
j_gene: TRBJ2-3
abundance: .
v_gene: TRBV6-1

CDR3aa: CASSSKTGYNEAFF
CDR3nt: TGTGCCAGCAGTTCAAAGACAGGGTACAATGAAGCTTTCTTT
d_gene: TRBD1
j_gene: TRBJ1-1
abundance: few
v_gene: TRBV6-5

CDR3aa: CASSLVRQGVLDAEAFF
CDR3nt: TGTGCCAGCAGCTTAGTGAGACAGGGGGTTTTGGATGCTGAAGCTTTCTTT
d_gene: TRBD1
j_gene: TRBJ1-1
abundance: few
v_gene: TRBV7-9

CDR3aa: CAISPTGARSNQPQHF
CDR3nt: TGTGCCATCAGCCCCACGGGGGCGCGCAGCAATCAGCCCCAGCATTTT
d_gene: .
j_gene: TRBJ1-5
abundance: few
v_gene: TRBV10-3

CDR3aa: CATRKSSGRASEQFF
CDR3nt: TGTGCCACCCGCAAGTCGAGCGGGAGGGCAAGTGAGCAGTTCTTC
d_gene: TRBD2
j_gene: TRBJ2-1
abundance: few
v_gene: TRBV24-1

CDR3aa: CASSLGQRGNEAFF
CDR3nt: TGTGCCAGCAGCTTAGGACAACGGGGTAACGAAGCTTTCTTT
d_gene: .
j_gene: TRBJ1-1
abundance: .
v_gene: TRBV7-9

CDR3aa: CASSLTATRSTGELFF
CDR3nt: TGTGCCAGCAGCTTAACGGCGACTAGATCCACCGGGGAGCTGTTTTTT
d_gene: .
j_gene: TRBJ2-2
abundance: .
v_gene: TRBV7-3

CDR3aa: CASSSTAGLNYGYTF
CDR3nt: TGTGCCAGCAGTTCAACCGCGGGGCTTAACTATGGCTACACCTTC
d_gene: .
j_gene: TRBJ1-2
abundance: many
v_gene: TRBV6-5

CDR3aa: CASSFRAGTTPNEQYF
CDR3nt: TGTGCCAGCAGTTTTCGCGCCGGGACAACTCCTAACGAGCAGTACTTC
d_gene: .
j_gene: TRBJ2-7
abundance: .
v_gene: TRBV5-5

CDR3aa: CASSPPRQGSYYEQYF
CDR3nt: TGTGCCAGCAGCCCTCCACGACAGGGGTCCTACTACGAGCAGTACTTC
d_gene: TRBD1
j_gene: TRBJ2-7
abundance: few
v_gene: TRBV7-9

CDR3aa: CASSFMAPTSGSNEQFF
CDR3nt: TGTGCCAGCAGTTTTATGGCCCCCACTAGCGGGAGTAATGAGCAGTTCTTC
d_gene: TRBD2
j_gene: TRBJ2-1
abundance: .
v_gene: TRBV27

CDR3aa: CASSPGTGYQETQYF
CDR3nt: TGTGCCAGCAGCCCCGGGACAGGGTACCAAGAGACCCAGTACTTC
d_gene: TRBD1
j_gene: TRBJ2-5
abundance: few
v_gene: TRBV12-3/TRBV12-4

CDR3aa: CASSETNTGELFF
CDR3nt: TGTGCCAGCAGCGAGACGAACACCGGGGAGCTGTTTTTT
d_gene: .
j_gene: TRBJ2-2
abundance: .
v_gene: TRBV7-3

CDR3aa: CASSPVGRNTGELFF
CDR3nt: TGTGCCAGCAGTCCCGTGGGGCGAAACACCGGGGAGCTGTTTTTT
d_gene: .
j_gene: TRBJ2-2
abundance: .
v_gene: TRBV6-2/TRBV6-3

CDR3aa: CASSPGSGAGVYNEQFF
CDR3nt: TGTGCCAGCAGCCCCGGATCAGGGGCGGGAGTATATAATGAGCAGTTCTTC
d_gene: .
j_gene: TRBJ2-1
abundance: many
v_gene: TRBV14

CDR3aa: CASSNPPNTTSTDTQYF
CDR3nt: TGTGCCAGCAGCAACCCCCCTAACACTACTAGCACAGATACGCAGTATTTT
d_gene: .
j_gene: TRBJ2-3
abundance: .
v_gene: TRBV11-2

CDR3aa: CASSQGSAGYGYTF
CDR3nt: TGCGCCAGCAGCCAAGGTTCGGCAGGTTATGGCTACACCTTC
d_gene: .
j_gene: TRBJ1-2
abundance: .
v_gene: TRBV4-1

CDR3aa: CASRPGNTEAFF
CDR3nt: TGTGCCAGCAGGCCCGGGAACACTGAAGCTTTCTTT
d_gene: .
j_gene: TRBJ1-1
abundance: .
v_gene: TRBV2

CDR3aa: CASSPSDINEQFF
CDR3nt: TGTGCCAGCTCACCATCCGACATCAATGAGCAGTTCTTC
d_gene: .
j_gene: TRBJ2-1
abundance: .
v_gene: TRBV18

CDR3aa: CASSFAGEEQYF
CDR3nt: TGTGCCAGCAGTTTTGCGGGGGAAGAGCAGTACTTC
d_gene: TRBD2
j_gene: TRBJ2-7
abundance: .
v_gene: TRBV27

CDR3aa: CASSPTGAGYGYTF
CDR3nt: TGTGCCAGCAGTCCGACAGGGGCCGGGTATGGCTACACCTTC
d_gene: TRBD1
j_gene: TRBJ1-2
abundance: .
v_gene: TRBV27

CDR3aa: CASRGPPGYEQYF
CDR3nt: TGTGCCTCGCGCGGGCCCCCAGGATACGAGCAGTACTTC
d_gene: .
j_gene: TRBJ2-7
abundance: .
v_gene: TRBV30

CDR3aa: CSARESSGRAYNEQFF
CDR3nt: TGCAGTGCTAGAGAGTCTAGCGGGAGGGCCTACAATGAGCAGTTCTTC
d_gene: TRBD2
j_gene: TRBJ2-1
abundance: many
v_gene: TRBV20-1

CDR3aa: CATSRDRGKETQYF
CDR3nt: TGTGCCACCAGCAGAGATCGGGGTAAAGAGACCCAGTACTTC
d_gene: .
j_gene: TRBJ2-5
abundance: few
v_gene: TRBV15

CDR3aa: CASRADRGWDGTEAFF
CDR3nt: TGTGCCAGCAGGGCGGACAGGGGATGGGACGGCACTGAAGCTTTCTTT
d_gene: TRBD1
j_gene: TRBJ1-1
abundance: .
v_gene: TRBV6-6

CDR3aa: CASSQEPPVAGNIWDIQYF
CDR3nt: TGTGCCAGCAGCCAAGAGCCCCCGGTAGCGGGAAATATCTGGGACATTCAGTACTTC
d_gene: TRBD2
j_gene: TRBJ2-4
abundance: .
v_gene: TRBV4-2

CDR3aa: CAISEPLAGGETQYF
CDR3nt: TGTGCCATCAGTGAGCCACTAGCGGGAGGGGAGACCCAGTACTTC
d_gene: TRBD2
j_gene: TRBJ2-5
abundance: few
v_gene: TRBV10-3

CDR3aa: CATSRRGRGGKNIQYF
CDR3nt: TGTGCCACCAGCAGACGGGGGAGGGGGGGCAAAAACATTCAGTACTTC
d_gene: .
j_gene: TRBJ2-4
abundance: few
v_gene: TRBV15